This T cell receptor beta chain was obtained from a study of T cells after somatic rescue of genetic block. Produced via immunoSEQ multiplex PCR; TCRdb's table is partial and in-frame only. The sample lists approximately 88,000 clones; more than 80% were seen once. Germline V CDR1 and CDR2: MNHEY, SVGAGI. CDR3 length: 14 residues. The ends were cut back, 2 bases at V and 4 bases at J, with 11 bases in the middle. The V and J genes are TRBV6-5 and TRBJ1-2; possible D gene TRBD1, 6 bases. The source material was peripheral blood mononuclear cells (PBMCs). This receptor was taken from a woman aged 18-29 years. CDR3 DNA sequence: TGTGCCAGCAGTTACGCCACAGGGTTCTATGGCTACACCTTC. It specifies CASSYATGFYGYTF.